This T cell receptor beta chain is drawn from a study of blood T cells in healthy people across ages (dated by TCRdb to about 2015). Some background on the complete study: Template switching captured roughly one uniquely barcoded TCR beta cDNA molecule per two T cells in model experiments. Using deep sequencing normalized with unique cDNA molecular identifiers, the study measured how TCR beta repertoire diversity changes with age. Donors were grouped into four age groups: young (average about 15 years), middle-aged (under 40), aged (about 59) and long-lived (around 80). Two additional independent replicas of 1 million unique cDNA reads from the same blood draw were analyzed for two donors (one aged 18 to 29 and one aged 80 or older).

Preparation of the library involved 5' RACE. The sequencer was an Illumina HiSeq 2500. A second PCR of about 6 to 11 cycles was performed with a sample-barcoded 5' primer and a J-beta primer mix. Each TCR beta cDNA molecule received a unique molecular identifier from a template-switch 5' adaptor carrying 12 random nucleotides. At least 2.5 million CDR3-containing paired-end reads were obtained from each sample. First-strand cDNA was synthesized from all RNA with the Mint cDNA synthesis kit, primed by a TRBC-specific oligonucleotide. All cDNA was treated with uracil-DNA glycosylase and then went through a first 18-cycle PCR with the universal primers M1SS and BC2_uni_R. The authors' pipeline ran thus. For normalization, 1 million high-quality reads were randomly selected from each sample, with every read carrying a distinct molecular identifier. Instead of being binned into consensus sequences, reads that shared molecular identifiers were thrown out. MiTCR, with a Q25 quality threshold and the strictest error-elimination algorithm, was used for CDR3 identification, clonotype clustering and error correction. Lower-bound total TCR beta diversity was estimated with a nonparametric unseen species model using Euler transformation. TCRdb reworked the public reads: Q25 trimming with fastp, MiXCR clone assembly, productive beta chains retained. Merged by CDR3 protein, the rows form single entries marked with the most common genes and DNA. TCRdb's processing, not the authors' own work, is the source of the V and J calls. This sample lists some 930,000 distinct CDR3 sequences; 25% to 35% were detected once. 10% of the sample belongs to the ten largest clones.

The donors were roughly 39 Caucasian individuals from Russia, aged 6 to 90 years, who were systemically healthy. Approximately 9.7 milliliters of peripheral blood were drawn from each donor into EDTA-treated Vacutainer tubes. Ficoll-Paque density-gradient centrifugation was used to isolate PBMCs, with at least 6.5 million per sample. Total RNA was extracted from PBMCs with Trizol reagent, with at least 6 micrograms obtained per sample. The percentages of naive CD45RAhigh/CD27high T cells were determined by flow cytometry on a PBMC aliquot from every donor. This clonotype was seen a few times. Its binding antigen is unknown. No clone much larger than this one lies a single base away; base qualities are absent. What the authors observed across the whole study: Total diversity estimates from one million sequenced T cells were considered lower bounds and underestimates. Conclusive comparison of naive and antigen-experienced compartments was prevented by the profiling of bulk unsorted PBMCs. The long-lived group showed more naive CD4+ T cells, fewer expanded clones and increased TCR diversity than the aged group, suggesting age selection. There was a strong correlation between observed TCR beta diversity and the percentage of naive T cells measured by flow cytometry. Because the CMV infection status of the donors was unknown, age-related changes in expanded clonotypes may potentially have been confounded. Observed TCR beta diversity per million T cells fell roughly linearly with age, and a significant reduction was already apparent by age approximately 41.

Taken from cysteine to phenylalanine, the CDR3 has 15 residues. The DNA shown is the 45-base CDR3, in frame from base 1. Germline trimming: 4 bases from V, 5 bases from J; junction bases outside gene matches: 9. CDR1 and CDR2, looked up from the germline V gene (reference sequence), are SGHNT and YYREEE. The sample also formed part of further work on T cells of mothers and their children. From the second report: Nine systemically healthy Caucasian individuals, comprising three mothers and their six children, were included as donors. cDNA synthesis used all of the extracted RNA, with roughly 1.5 ug of RNA in each 15 ul reaction. Sample barcodes and 2-4 random nucleotides were added via the M1S primer in the second PCR. Over 9.5 million TCR beta CDR3 reads were obtained for each mother, and around 2.7 million reads were obtained for each child. In both related and unrelated pairs, thymic selection shapes the output of TCR recombination in a similar way, with inherited differences having only a minor effect. Normalized repertoire overlap in related mother-child pairs was always slightly higher than in unrelated mother-child pairs, but the difference was never significant. No persistent microchimeric T cell clones were detected, at a sensitivity of roughly 100 clones per million clonotypes. To look for features that set related mother-child pairs apart from unrelated individuals, the researchers ran deep NGS to compare the TCR beta repertoires of mothers and children. On average, the children were roughly 10 +/- 4 years old, while the mothers were approximately 40 +/- 4 years old. After adapter ligation with NEBNext reagents, the libraries were sequenced on Illumina HiSeq 2000 with 100+100 nt paired-end reads. To prevent cross-contamination, the mother and child libraries were prepared one month apart and sequenced in separate runs. Each donor had between roughly 450,000 and 2,100,000 distinct TCR beta clonotypes identified. Naive TCR beta clonotypes were estimated from low-frequency clonotypes matched to each donor's FACS-determined naive share, without sorting.

This receptor was taken from a middle-aged woman in good health. Here the chain combines TRBV5-4 and TRBJ1-2, and TRBD1 aligns with 9 junction nucleotides. The sequenced sample consisted of blood. The DNA sequence is TGTGCCAGCAGCCACTGGGGACAGGGCCCGTATGGCTACACCTTC. It translates as CASSHWGQGPYGYTF.